This T cell receptor (beta chain) was observed in a study of blood T cells in healthy people across ages. Isolation of PBMCs gave at least 6 million cells per sample. Total RNA amounts of at least 6 micrograms were extracted per sample. Germline V lookup: CDR1 SGHVS, CDR2 FNYEAQ. The junction had 11 bases not matched to a gene; V was cut back by 1 base and J by 2 bases. This CDR3 spans 17 amino acids. Primed by a sample-barcoded 5' primer and a J-beta primer mix, a second PCR proceeded for 7 to 11 cycles. TCRdb re-called the 5' RACE reads with MiXCR, one entry per CDR3 protein. The sample lists 800,000 or so distinct CDR3 sequences, 20% to 25% seen once, with 3% to 4.5% in the top ten. The data also belong to a second study, concerning T cells of mothers and their children.

The material sequenced was blood. The origin of this receptor is a boy between 10 and 17 years old in good health. The gene calls are TRBV7-6 and TRBJ2-7; 7 bases align to TRBD2. This chain's CDR3 is CASSLGVASGQTYEQYF. Here the CDR3 DNA reads TGTGCCAGCAGCTTAGGCGTGGCTAGCGGTCAGACCTACGAGCAGTACTTC.